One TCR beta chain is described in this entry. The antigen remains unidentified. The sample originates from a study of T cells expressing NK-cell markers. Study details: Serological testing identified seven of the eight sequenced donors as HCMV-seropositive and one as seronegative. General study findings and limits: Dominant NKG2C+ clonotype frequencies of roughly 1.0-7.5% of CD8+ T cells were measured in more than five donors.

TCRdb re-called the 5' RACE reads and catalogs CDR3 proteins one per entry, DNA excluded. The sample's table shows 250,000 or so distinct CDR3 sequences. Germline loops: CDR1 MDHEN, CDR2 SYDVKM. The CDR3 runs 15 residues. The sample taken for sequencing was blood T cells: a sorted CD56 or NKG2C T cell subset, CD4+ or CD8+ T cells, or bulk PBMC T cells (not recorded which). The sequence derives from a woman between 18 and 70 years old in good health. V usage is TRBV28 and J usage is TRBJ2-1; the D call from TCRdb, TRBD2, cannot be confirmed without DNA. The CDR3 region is CASEEAGGPGNEQFF.